The 32 T cell receptor beta chains below all came from one sample that was sequenced in a study. One entry per CDR3 protein, called by TCRdb with MiXCR from the RT-PCR reads. The sample includes about 680,000 distinct CDR3 sequences, 14% of them seen just once. Sequencing input: memory CD4+ T cells from blood. All receptors derive from a female donor in good health, serving as a healthy control.

This clonotype was detected ten times or more. The chain uses TRBV20-1 and TRBJ2-7, with TRBD1 matching 7 bases. This CDR3 has 12 amino acids. Germline trimming cut 6 bases from V and 3 bases from J; bases unmatched to any gene: 5. CDR1 is DFQATT and CDR2 is SNEGSKA in the germline V gene (reference sequence). CDR3 DNA: TGCAGTGCGCCCAGGGACAGCTACGAGCAGTACTTC. This encodes CSAPRDSYEQYF.

This clonotype was counted only a few times. The chain carries TRBV20-1 and TRBJ2-5; 8 bases match TRBD1. V lost 6 bases, J lost 5 bases, and 8 bases stayed unmatched. The CDR3 runs 13 residues. From germline, CDR1 is DFQATT and CDR2 SNEGSKA (reference sequence). As DNA, the CDR3 is TGCAGTGCCGAGGACAGGGTGGTGGAGACCCAGTACTTC. This encodes CSAEDRVVETQYF.

This clonotype was recorded at least ten times. The chain is built from TRBV4-3 and TRBJ1-3; tentative D call: TRBD1 (6 bases). CDR3 length: 16 residues. Per germline, CDR1 LGHNA and CDR2 YSLEER. The V end lost 0 bases, the J end lost 4 bases, and 13 bases lay between the germline ends. CDR3 region: CASSQEWGAHGNTIYF. The DNA for the CDR3 is TGCGCCAGCAGCCAAGAGTGGGGGGCCCACGGAAACACCATATATTTT.

The genes are TRBV2 and TRBJ1-1; possible D gene TRBD1, 5 bases. The germline V and J ends were trimmed by 7 bases and 11 bases, with 20 bases remaining between them. Germline lookup yields CDR1 SNHLY and CDR2 FYNNEI. The CDR3 covers 13 residues. The CDR3 here is CASTSTGAGGAFF. The CDR3 bases are TGTGCCAGCACATCTACCGGGGCAGGCGGCGCTTTCTTT. Together with reference TRBV2 and TRBJ1-1, the CDR3 gives the full variable domain: EPEVTQTPSHQVTQMGQEVILRCVPISNHLYFYWYRQILGQKVEFLVSFYNNEISEKSEIFDDQFSVERPDGSNFTLKIRSTKLEDSAMYFCASTSTGAGGAFFGQGTRLTVV.

This sequence joins TRBV29-1 and TRBJ1-2; possibly TRBD1 for D (6 bases). The CDR3 length is 11 residues. Trimming removed 7 bases at V and 1 base at J, with 7 bases between. Germline-derived CDR1 and CDR2 are SQVTM and ANQGSEA. Written as DNA, the CDR3 is TGCAGCGGGACAGATAACTATGGCTACACCTTC. It yields the protein CSGTDNYGYTF.

The V and J genes are TRBV11-1 and TRBJ2-3; no definite D call. The length of the CDR3 is 15 residues. CDR1 is SGHAT, CDR2 FQDESV, per germline (reference sequence). V shed 2 bases and J shed 3 bases, with 12 bases lying between them. CDR3 residues: CASSLSMDLTDTQYF. CDR3 DNA sequence: TGTGCCAGCAGCTTAAGCATGGACCTAACAGATACGCAGTATTTT.

The chain combines TRBV4-3 with TRBJ2-2, with TRBD2 matching 7 bases. With 0 bases clipped from V and 6 bases from J, the junction kept 10 bases outside the gene matches. The CDR3 contains 17 residues. Germline V gives CDR1 LGHNA, CDR2 YSLEER. Here the CDR3 DNA reads TGCGCCAGCAGCCAAGATATCGGACTAGGCGTGGCCGGGGAGCTGTTTTTT. It codes for CASSQDIGLGVAGELFF.

Many counts were recorded for this clonotype. The chain employs TRBV5-1 and TRBJ1-4; no definite D call. The length of the CDR3 is 15 residues. V was pared by 4 bases and J by 6 bases, with 16 bases between. Germline V gene sequence: CDR1 SGHRS, CDR2 YFSETQ. This CDR3 reads CASSNPSFGDEKLFF. The CDR3 DNA is TGCGCCAGCAGCAATCCCAGCTTTGGTGATGAAAAACTGTTTTTT. Combining the CDR3 with reference TRBV5-1 and TRBJ1-4 gives the whole variable domain KAGVTQTPRYLIKTRGQQVTLSCSPISGHRSVSWYQQTPGQGLQFLFEYFSETQRNKGNFPGRFSGRQFSNSRSEMNVSTLELGDSALYLCASSNPSFGDEKLFFGSGTQLSVL.

There are a few counts of this clonotype. This chain joins TRBV6-5 and TRBJ1-4; D unclear. The CDR3 is 13 amino acids. Germline V lookup: CDR1 MNHEY, CDR2 SVGAGI. V lost 4 bases, J lost 7 bases, and 10 bases lay in between. The CDR3 sequence: CASSSKLIEKLFF. In DNA form, the CDR3 reads TGTGCCAGCAGTTCAAAGCTTATTGAAAAACTGTTTTTT.

The chain joins TRBV24-1 to TRBJ2-1; the D is unclear. Per germline, CDR1 KGHDR and CDR2 SFDVKD. The V and J ends lost 4 bases and 6 bases respectively, with 18 bases between them. CDR3 size: 16 residues. In nucleotides, the CDR3 is TGTGCCACCAGTGACCCCGCGTCGCTTGGAGTCAATGAGCAGTTCTTC. It encodes CATSDPASLGVNEQFF.

Many counts were recorded for this clonotype. The V gene is TRBV18, the J gene TRBJ2-7, with a weak D call TRBD1 (6 bases). The CDR3 loop spans 15 amino acids. Trimming shortened V by 3 bases and J by 3 bases, and 15 bases separated the two germline ends. CDR1 and CDR2 (germline): KGHSH, LQKENI. For the CDR3, the DNA is TGTGCCAGCTCACCGCCCCGGGACACGCTCTACGAGCAGTACTTC. Translated, it gives CASSPPRDTLYEQYF.

This clonotype was detected a few times. This sequence joins TRBV5-5 and TRBJ1-2, with 7 bases lining up with TRBD1. With 4 bases clipped from V and 6 bases from J, the junction kept 6 bases outside the gene matches. Germline loops: CDR1 SGHKS, CDR2 YYEKEE (reference sequence). This CDR3 is built from 13 residues. The DNA of the CDR3 is TGTGCCAGCAGCCGGGGACAGTCGGATGGCTACACCTTC. Protein: CASSRGQSDGYTF.

This clonotype was counted many times. The chain employs TRBV7-2 and TRBJ1-6, with 7 bases aligning to TRBD1. Germline values: CDR1 SGHTA, CDR2 FQGNSA. The V gene end was trimmed by 5 bases and the J gene end by 6 bases; junction bases not matched to a gene: 4. The CDR3 runs to 14 residues. CDR3 protein: CASSHGQANSPLHF. Here the CDR3 DNA reads TGTGCCAGCAGCCACGGACAGGCTAATTCACCCCTCCACTTT.

In this sample, this clonotype turned up a few times. V is TRBV9 and J is TRBJ2-1; either TRBD1 or TRBD2 may fit D (5 bases each). Germline V lookup: CDR1 SGDLS, CDR2 YYNGEE. The CDR3 contains 12 residues. Trimming left V 4 bases short and J 6 bases short, with 8 bases between. The CDR3 sequence is CASSRGVNEQFF. The CDR3 nucleotides are TGTGCCAGCAGCAGAGGGGTCAATGAGCAGTTCTTC.

The V and J genes are TRBV19 and TRBJ1-2; no clear D. Germline V gives CDR1 LNHDA, CDR2 SQIVND (reference sequence). The CDR3 sequence is 12 residues long. The V end was cut by 8 bases, the J end by 5 bases, with 12 bases between. In DNA, the CDR3 is TGTGCCAGTCAGCGCACTAGATATGGCTACACCTTC. This translates into CASQRTRYGYTF.

The V call is TRBV4-2, the J call TRBJ2-1; a weak D match, TRBD1 (6 bases). V gave up 5 bases and J gave up 0 bases, with 17 bases separating them. This CDR3 comprises 17 residues. From germline, CDR1 is LGHNA and CDR2 YNFKEQ. The CDR3 sequence: CASSLQGSDPSYNEQFF. The CDR3 DNA reads as TGTGCCAGCAGCTTACAGGGTTCAGACCCCTCCTACAATGAGCAGTTCTTC.

This clonotype was detected only a few times. The genes are TRBV5-1 and TRBJ2-3, with TRBD2 matching over 9 bases. CDR3 length: 17 amino acids. Germline CDR1 SGHRS, CDR2 YFSETQ. With V trimmed by 0 bases and J by 3 bases, 8 bases remained unmatched. The CDR3 here is CASSLDGSGSRTDTQYF. In DNA form, the CDR3 reads TGCGCCAGCAGCTTGGACGGTAGCGGGAGTAGGACAGATACGCAGTATTTT.

In its sample, this clonotype was seen a few times. The gene calls are TRBV9 and TRBJ2-7; 7 nucleotides match TRBD2. V shed 0 bases and J 2 bases; nucleotides not matched to a gene: 5. The germline V gene encodes CDR1 SGDLS and CDR2 YYNGEE. CDR3 length equals 15 residues. The CDR3 coding sequence is TGTGCCAGCAGCGTAGCGGAGGGAGGGCCCTACGAGCAGTACTTC. Amino acid sequence: CASSVAEGGPYEQYF.

Ten or more counts support this clonotype. The chain is built from TRBV5-1 and TRBJ2-7, with 10 bases fitting TRBD1. Germline lookup yields CDR1 SGHRS and CDR2 YFSETQ. Trimming took 2 bases from V and 3 from J; bases not matched to a gene: 8. The CDR3 extends over 16 amino acids. The CDR3: CASSFGTGAWGYEQYF. The DNA for the CDR3 is TGCGCCAGCAGCTTCGGGACAGGGGCATGGGGCTACGAGCAGTACTTC.

At least ten counts were recorded for this clonotype. The rearrangement joins TRBV7-2 to TRBJ2-4; TRBD2 might be the D (5 bases). The CDR3 has 15 amino acids. V gave up 0 bases and J gave up 6 bases, with 12 bases separating them. CDR1 SGHTA and CDR2 FQGNSA come from the germline V gene. The CDR3 protein is CASSLARGSLNIQYF. CDR3 coding DNA: TGTGCCAGCAGCTTAGCGAGAGGGTCCCTAAACATTCAGTACTTC.

The chain is built from TRBV9 and TRBJ1-1; 7 nucleotides match TRBD1. This CDR3 has 16 residues. Germline trimming cut 2 bases from V and 3 bases from J; bases unmatched to any gene: 10. CDR1 is SGDLS and CDR2 is YYNGEE in the germline V gene. This CDR3 reads CASSVGRGQGDTEAFF. In DNA, the CDR3 is TGTGCCAGCAGCGTTGGTAGGGGGCAGGGGGACACTGAAGCTTTCTTT.

This chain uses TRBV20-1 with TRBJ2-1; 8 positions agree with TRBD2. The length of the CDR3 is 16 residues. Germline-derived CDR1 and CDR2 are DFQATT and SNEGSKA (reference sequence). After removal of 0 bases from V and 5 bases from J, the junction contained 9 bases not matched to a gene. CDR3 region: CSAREGSGEGDNEQFF. The DNA of the CDR3 is TGCAGTGCTAGAGAGGGTAGCGGGGAGGGGGACAATGAGCAGTTCTTC.

Ten or more counts support this clonotype. The V gene is TRBV29-1, the J gene TRBJ1-3, with TRBD1 as a possible D gene (5 bases). Trimming removed 6 bases at V and 2 bases at J, with 14 bases between. There are 14 residues in the CDR3. Germline CDR1 and CDR2: SQVTM and ANQGSEA. This chain's CDR3 is CSVRVSVTGNTIYF. The CDR3 DNA is TGCAGCGTCAGGGTTTCGGTGACTGGAAACACCATATATTTT.

This clonotype was recorded many times. The chain links TRBV20-1 to TRBJ2-1, with D possibly called TRBD1 or TRBD2 (6 bases each). The CDR3 length is 12 residues. Trimming stripped 3 bases from V and 9 bases from J, with 12 bases between. The germline gives CDR1 DFQATT, CDR2 SNEGSKA (reference sequence). CDR3 DNA: TGCAGTGCTAGCTGGGGGGCTGTTGAGCAGTTCTTC. This sequence encodes CSASWGAVEQFF.

This clonotype was recorded many times. The CDR3 DNA is TGTGCCAGCAGCTCGACGTCTAGCGGGAGGGAGACCCAGTACTTC. Translation: CASSSTSSGRETQYF. This rearrangement joins TRBV5-5 to TRBJ2-5, with TRBD2 matching 11 bases. The CDR3 consists of 15 residues. Trimming took 3 bases from V and 5 from J; bases not matched to a gene: 6. Germline-derived CDR1 and CDR2 are SGHKS and YYEKEE (reference sequence).

The chain carries TRBV6-4 and TRBJ1-1; D perhaps matches TRBD1 (6 bases). CDR3 length equals 15 residues. Per the germline V gene, CDR1 is MRHNA and CDR2 is SNTAGT. V shed 6 bases and J shed 0 bases, with 14 bases lying between them. The CDR3 nucleotides read TGTGCCAGCAGACAAGAGGGACAACTGAACACTGAAGCTTTCTTT. Protein: CASRQEGQLNTEAFF.

This clonotype was detected many times. The chain carries TRBV29-1 and TRBJ2-3, with D perhaps matching TRBD1 (6 bases). Germline values: CDR1 SQVTM, CDR2 ANQGSEA. CDR3 length equals 13 residues. V gave up 7 bases and J gave up 0 bases, with 11 bases separating them. CDR3 coding DNA: TGCAGCGGATCTACAGGGAGCACAGATACGCAGTATTTT. Its translation: CSGSTGSTDTQYF.

This clonotype came up a few times. V usage is TRBV6-5 and J usage is TRBJ1-4; possibly TRBD1 for D (6 bases). With 6 bases removed from V and 4 bases from J, the gap between germline ends came to 12 bases. The CDR3 is 14 residues long. Germline V gene sequence: CDR1 MNHEY, CDR2 SVGAGI. As DNA, the CDR3 is TGTGCCAGCAGCTACGGACAGCTTAATGAAAAACTGTTTTTT. It encodes CASSYGQLNEKLFF.

This clonotype was seen a few times. The rearrangement uses TRBV6-6 and TRBJ1-1; 9 bases line up with TRBD1. J gave up 2 bases and V 6 bases, and 7 bases lay outside the gene matches. Germline V gene sequence: CDR1 MNHNY, CDR2 SVGAGI (reference sequence). The CDR3 runs to 15 residues. CDR3 nucleotide sequence: TGTGCCAGCAGGGGACAGGGCGAAGGTAACACTGAAGCTTTCTTT. Translating gives CASRGQGEGNTEAFF.

This chain links TRBV20-1 with TRBJ2-2, with D tentatively TRBD1 or TRBD2 (5 bases each). V shed 8 bases and J shed 9 bases, with 16 bases lying between them. This CDR3 has 12 amino acids. Germline values: CDR1 DFQATT, CDR2 SNEGSKA (reference sequence). The CDR3 DNA reads TGCAGTTCCCAACCGGGGCCCCGGGAGCTGTTTTTT. Amino acids: CSSQPGPRELFF.

This clonotype was observed many times. The chain has TRBV7-2 and TRBJ2-5; D unresolved. V was clipped by 5 bases and J by 2 bases, with 9 bases between them. Germline values: CDR1 SGHTA, CDR2 FQGNSA. This CDR3 comprises 13 residues. The CDR3: CASSPYWQETQYF. DNA for the CDR3: TGTGCCAGCAGCCCCTACTGGCAAGAGACCCAGTACTTC.

The chain uses TRBV20-1 and TRBJ1-2; the match to TRBD1 covers 7 bases. Germline-derived CDR1 and CDR2 are DFQATT and SNEGSKA (reference sequence). Losses at the gene ends were 3 bases for V and 3 bases for J; bases not matched to a gene: 7. The CDR3 is made up of 14 amino acids. This CDR3 reads CSARGTETYYGYTF. CDR3 nucleotides: TGCAGTGCTAGGGGGACAGAGACCTACTATGGCTACACCTTC.